Here is one T cell receptor (beta chain) with its context. What antigen it recognizes has not been identified. Base qualities are missing; no much larger clone stands one base away. The entry originates in a study of shared clonotypes between healthy human individuals (dated by TCRdb to about 2020). Broadly, across the study: A few men and a couple of women, aged 18 to 49 years, made up the cohort. For each donor, CD4 naive and CD4 memory were each run on three plates, CD8 naive on two plates, and CD8 memory on one plate. The study deeply sequenced blood TCR repertoires of several healthy adults to estimate repertoire size and the extent of clonotype sharing between individuals. To increase sequencing depth and limit assay-specific biases, TCR repertoire library preparation and sequencing were carried out by different laboratories using diverse techniques. Leukapheresis yielded between about 0.94 and 9.5 billion PBMCs per donor. Overall results and qualifications from the work: Clonotypes shared by all four sorted-subset donors showed higher generation probabilities than non-shared clonotypes. Even with the large sequencing depth, rarefaction of the sorted-subset datasets indicated that sequencing was incomplete. Across four donors, 5% to 6% of naive CD4, 3% to 3.5% of naive CD8, roughly 2.3% of memory CD4, and approximately 0.4% of memory CD8 clonotypes were shared. Only blood was sampled, and tissue TCR repertoires likely differ from those in blood. Based on pairwise subsampling, the degree of clonotype sharing among donors was expected to be affected by sequencing depth. Estimated clonotype richness was generally larger for naive than for memory subsets. The small number of donors limited the genetic and exposure-history diversity represented.

Using the deep immunoSEQ assay, TCR CDR3 regions were amplified from genomic DNA by multiplex PCR. Genomic DNA extracted from each cell subset was distributed evenly over all wells of several immunoSEQ 96-well plates, and each plate served as one replicate. For sorted subsets, roughly 200 ng of genomic DNA, equivalent to 30,000 or so T cell genomes, went into each replicate PCR. Purified libraries were measured with a Qubit 3.0 fluorometer, size-checked on a Bioanalyzer 2100, and measured again with the KAPA Library Quantification kit. Each immunoSEQ 96-well plate was sequenced on its own single-read 150-cycle Illumina NextSeq 550 flow cell. The authors' pipeline ran thus. Because the immunoSEQ output included only junctional sequences and no quality scores, the filtering could not be the same as the filtering used for full-length reads. Sequences were annotated with PyIR, a Python wrapper for IgBLAST v1.9, and V/J genes and CDR3 were assigned using IMGT germline references. Reads were removed for weak V/J assignments (E-value above 1e-6), missing CDR3, stop codons, out-of-frame junctions, or ambiguous translated residues. V3J clonotypes were defined as sequences sharing an identical inferred V gene, J gene, and CDR3 amino acid sequence. Percentage overlap between repertoires was calculated by dividing the number of shared unique clonotypes by the size of the smaller repertoire. Three approaches were used to assess repertoire richness: RTK rarefaction, the Chao1 estimator, and Recon v2.1 estimates of unobserved clonotypes. Generation probabilities for all TCRbeta clonotypes obtained by the gDNA method from a handful of donors were computed using OLGA. TCRdb holds this immuneACCESS table with in-frame rearrangements only. Some clones are missing; in checked studies, unresolved V genes explain under half, and the rest has no known cause. That table gives V, J and clone size, and the DNA gave D and trimming. The sample contains about 660,000 clones, 74% of them found a single time. Less than 2% of the sample comes from the top ten.

CDR1 SGHTA and CDR2 FQGNSA were looked up in the germline V gene. There are 16 amino acids in the CDR3, from cysteine to phenylalanine inclusive. Here the CDR3 DNA is all that survives: 48 bases in frame from base 1. The V and J ends are trimmed by 4 bases and 10 bases, leaving 23 bases between them. Healthy HIV-negative adults with no recently reported acute infections or vaccinations were included as donors. Only Caucasian adults living in Nashville, Tennessee, USA were represented among the donors. Magnetic negative selection was used to enrich CD4+ T cells, after which naive cells were positively selected on CD45RA and the negative fraction became the memory subset. After blood collection by leukapheresis, PBMCs were isolated using Ficoll-Histopaque density gradient centrifugation and then cryopreserved in the vapor phase of liquid nitrogen. Analytical flow cytometry was used to check the purity and quantity of each magnetically sorted T cell population. From each sorted fraction, genomic DNA was isolated and quantified by UV absorbance on a Nanodrop 2000c.

This receptor was taken from a woman between 25 and 40 years old in good health. This chain joins TRBV7-2 to TRBJ2-1; a tentative D call is TRBD2 (5 bases match). Sequenced input: memory CD4+ T cells sorted from blood. Reading the label with the study, this specimen's cell subset or site is: CD45RA-negative fraction. The nucleotide sequence reads as follows: TGTGCCAGCAGCTCACCGTACAGCGGTCCTGAAGGCGAGCAGTTCTTC. It encodes CASSSPYSGPEGEQFF. The CDR3 plus the reference TRBV7-2 and TRBJ2-1 genes for the other parts give the full variable domain: GAGVSQSPSNKVTEKGKDVELRCDPISGHTALYWYRQSLGQGLEFLIYFQGNSAPDKSGLPSDRFSAERTGGSVSTLTIQRTQQEDSAVYLCASSSPYSGPEGEQFFGPGTRLTVL.